These 19 T cell receptor beta chains share one sample of origin, sequenced in a study of cytomegalovirus exposure and HLA in healthy donors. The study ran its PCR with 60 Vbeta and 13 Jbeta primers. Measured with immunoSEQ multiplex PCR; TCRdb has only the in-frame clones, and not every one. The sample yields some 98,000 clones, roughly three quarters seen once. Sequencing was performed on PBMCs. These receptors all stem from a man in his forties or fifties in good health and CMV-seronegative.

The V and J genes are TRBV7-9 and TRBJ1-2; TRBD1 is a possible D gene (5 bases). The CDR3 has 15 residues. CDR1 and CDR2 from the germline V gene are SEHNR and FQNEAQ (reference sequence). The germline V and J ends were trimmed by 5 bases and 8 bases, with 21 bases remaining between them. In nucleotides, the CDR3 is TGTGCCAGCAGCCCCCCGGTCAGGGCAGTGAGGGGCTACACCTTC. Protein sequence: CASSPPVRAVRGYTF.

The rearrangement links TRBV7-6 to TRBJ2-1; D perhaps matches TRBD2 (6 bases). V was pared by 1 base and J by 8 bases, with 15 bases between. CDR3 size: 15 residues. Germline V gene lookup returns CDR1 SGHVS and CDR2 FNYEAQ. CDR3 in DNA: TGTGCCAGCAGCTTAGAGGGGCGGGGATGGGATGAGCAGTTCTTC. Residues: CASSLEGRGWDEQFF.

V usage is TRBV18 and J usage is TRBJ1-3; no reliable D call. The CDR3 spans 15 residues. CDR1 is KGHSH, CDR2 LQKENI, per germline. V shed 2 bases and J shed 0 bases, with 8 bases lying between them. CDR3 loop: CASSPKQLSGNTIYF. CDR3 coding DNA: TGTGCCAGCTCACCAAAACAGCTCTCTGGAAACACCATATATTTT.

The chain joins TRBV6-6 to TRBJ1-6; D possibly corresponds to TRBD1 (6 bases). The V end was cut by 6 bases, the J end by 5 bases, with 11 bases between. Looked up from germline, CDR1 is MNHNY and CDR2 is SVGAGI (reference sequence). The CDR3 extends over 14 amino acids. This CDR3 reads CASSIQGNNSPLHF. Written as DNA, the CDR3 is TGTGCCAGCAGCATCCAGGGGAATAATTCACCCCTCCACTTT.

The chain combines TRBV7-2 with TRBJ1-2; 11 nucleotides line up with TRBD1. The length of the CDR3 is 15 residues. The J segment lost 9 bases and the V segment lost 2 bases, leaving 8 bases of the junction unmatched. Germline assignment: CDR1 SGHTA and CDR2 FQGNSA. CDR3 sequence reads: CASSLTGQGADSYTF. The CDR3 coding sequence is TGTGCCAGCAGCTTAACCGGACAGGGGGCGGATAGCTACACCTTC. The full variable domain, with the rest looked up from reference TRBV7-2 and TRBJ1-2, is GAGVSQSPSNKVTEKGKDVELRCDPISGHTALYWYRQSLGQGLEFLIYFQGNSAPDKSGLPSDRFSAERTGGSVSTLTIQRTQQEDSAVYLCASSLTGQGADSYTFGSGTRLTVV.

The V call is TRBV7-2, the J call TRBJ2-7, with TRBD1 identical over 7 bases. The germline V gene encodes CDR1 SGHTA and CDR2 FQGNSA. The V and J ends lost 6 bases and 2 bases, in that order; junction bases with no gene match: 7. The CDR3 sequence is 14 residues long. For the CDR3, the DNA is TGTGCCAGCAGTACCGGGACAGAAACCTACGAGCAGTACTTC. This translates into CASSTGTETYEQYF.

The chain combines TRBV27 with TRBJ2-1, with D unclear. CDR3 length: 15 residues. In germline, CDR1 is MNHEY, CDR2 SMNVEV (reference sequence). V shed 3 bases and J shed 5 bases, with 14 bases lying between them. CDR3 sequence (DNA): TGTGCCAGCAGTTTGGCAGGCCGATACGACAATGAGCAGTTCTTC. Translation gives CASSLAGRYDNEQFF.

The chain recombines TRBV10-3 with TRBJ2-5, with 12 bases lining up with TRBD2. Germline V gene data show CDR1 as ENHRY and CDR2 as SYGVKD. V was clipped by 0 bases and J by 3 bases; unmatched bases: 5. The CDR3 consists of 17 residues. CDR3 sequence reads: CAISESTSGGFKETQYF. The DNA for the CDR3 is TGTGCCATCAGTGAGTCAACTAGCGGGGGGTTTAAAGAGACCCAGTACTTC.

This chain links TRBV5-4 with TRBJ1-1; tentatively, D is TRBD1 (6 bases). Germline lookup yields CDR1 SGHNT and CDR2 YYREEE (reference sequence). This CDR3 comprises 16 residues. Deletions cut 4 bases from V and 0 bases from J, with 16 bases between. The CDR3 loop reads CASSPPRTDLNTEAFF. The CDR3 DNA sequence: TGTGCCAGCAGCCCTCCCCGGACAGATTTGAACACTGAAGCTTTCTTT. Full variable domain (outside the CDR3, taken from reference TRBV5-4 and TRBJ1-1): ETGVTQSPTHLIKTRGQQVTLRCSSQSGHNTVSWYQQALGQGPQFIFQYYREEENGRGNFPPRFSGLQFPNYSSELNVNALELDDSALYLCASSPPRTDLNTEAFFGQGTRLTVV.

The chain employs TRBV10-3 and TRBJ1-1; D gene ambiguous. Trimming left V 5 bases short and J 5 bases short, with 9 bases between. The CDR3 has 12 amino acids. CDR1 is ENHRY and CDR2 is SYGVKD in the germline V gene. The CDR3 DNA reads as TGTGCCATCAGTCCCACGGGTACTGAAGCTTTCTTT. As protein: CAISPTGTEAFF.

This clone turned up a few times. V usage is TRBV6-1 and J usage is TRBJ1-2, with TRBD1 matching 7 bases. Germline V gene data show CDR1 as MNHNS and CDR2 as SASEGT. V gave up 1 base and J gave up 4 bases; unmatched junction bases: 6. The length of the CDR3 is 15 residues. In DNA, the CDR3 is TGTGCCAGCAGTGAAGAACCGACAGGGTTCTATGGCTACACCTTC. Translation gives CASSEEPTGFYGYTF.

V gene TRBV15 combines with J gene TRBJ2-2; D not resolved. Germline V gene sequence: CDR1 LNHNV, CDR2 YYDKDF (reference sequence). V was pared by 1 base and J by 10 bases, with 10 bases between. The length of the CDR3 is 13 residues. The CDR3 coding sequence is TGTGCCACCAGCAGAGTCGCGGATATGGAGCTGTTTTTT. It specifies CATSRVADMELFF.

V and J are TRBV2 and TRBJ1-5; unclear D gene. Germline V lookup: CDR1 SNHLY, CDR2 FYNNEI. V gave up 5 bases and J gave up 4 bases, with 6 bases separating them. The CDR3 spans 12 residues. The CDR3 region is CASSRENQPQHF. CDR3 sequence (DNA): TGTGCCAGCAGTCGGGAAAATCAGCCCCAGCATTTT. Based on the CDR3 plus reference TRBV2 and TRBJ1-5, the full variable domain is EPEVTQTPSHQVTQMGQEVILRCVPISNHLYFYWYRQILGQKVEFLVSFYNNEISEKSEIFDDQFSVERPDGSNFTLKIRSTKLEDSAMYFCASSRENQPQHFGDGTRLSIL.

The sample holds a few counts of this clone. The CDR3 region has the DNA TGTGCCAGCAGCTTTCGACTTCGACCCTACGAGCAGTACTTC. Its translation: CASSFRLRPYEQYF. The chain carries TRBV14 and TRBJ2-7; D not certain. This CDR3 is built from 14 residues. The germline CDR1 and CDR2 sequences are SGHDN and FVKESK. Trimming left V 5 bases short and J 2 bases short, with 13 bases between.

V usage is TRBV6-1 and J usage is TRBJ2-4; 13 bases are shared with TRBD2. Germline CDR1 and CDR2: MNHNS and SASEGT. CDR3 size: 14 residues. After removal of 10 bases from V and 8 bases from J, the junction contained 8 bases not matched to a gene. This chain's CDR3 is CATNLTSGGDIQYF. The CDR3, as DNA: TGTGCCACCAACCTCACTAGCGGGGGGGACATTCAGTACTTC.

This sequence joins TRBV10-3 and TRBJ2-2; D not certain. V lost 7 bases and J lost 1, with 13 bases in between. Germline lookup yields CDR1 ENHRY and CDR2 SYGVKD. This CDR3 is 15 amino acids long. This chain's CDR3 is CAITDPGRNTGELFF. The CDR3 coding sequence is TGTGCCATCACCGACCCTGGGCGGAACACCGGGGAGCTGTTTTTT.

In this sample, this clone turned up a few times. The chain links TRBV27 to TRBJ2-3; 7 bases line up with TRBD1. The germline V gene has CDR1 MNHEY and CDR2 SMNVEV (reference sequence). The junction had 11 bases not matched to a gene; V was cut back by 8 bases and J by 3 bases. The CDR3 extends over 15 amino acids. The chain's CDR3 is CASGGRYRGTDTQYF. In nucleotides, the CDR3 is TGTGCCAGCGGAGGCCGGTACAGGGGAACAGATACGCAGTATTTT.

The chain is built from TRBV6-4 and TRBJ1-1; D might be TRBD1 (5 bases). Germline loops: CDR1 MRHNA, CDR2 SNTAGT. V was pared by 2 bases and J by 1 base, with 14 bases between. CDR3 length: 16 residues. The CDR3 nucleotides are TGTGCCAGCAGTGACGGGATCAATACAGGGAACACTGAAGCTTTCTTT. This encodes CASSDGINTGNTEAFF.

This clone was seen once. CDR3 in amino acids: CASLRDNGNTEAFF. The CDR3 region has the DNA TGTGCCAGCCTCCGGGACAACGGGAACACTGAAGCTTTCTTT. The chain links TRBV6-1 to TRBJ1-1; a weak D match, TRBD1 (6 bases). CDR3 size: 14 residues. The ends were cut back, 8 bases at V and 1 base at J, with 14 bases in the middle. CDR1 and CDR2 from the germline V gene are MNHNS and SASEGT.